The rows below give T cell receptor beta chains drawn from one sample of a study of cytomegalovirus exposure and HLA in healthy donors. Profiled with immunoSEQ multiplex PCR; TCRdb holds only in-frame clones, not every one. The sample includes 100,000 to 150,000 clones. The sequenced sample consisted of PBMCs. These receptors were obtained from a woman between 35 and 50 years old in good health and CMV-seronegative. Each CDR3 is given with its conserved first and last residue.

CDR3 length	V gene	J gene	CDR3 protein
14	TRBV6-5	TRBJ1-6	CASAVRGVGSPLHF
14	TRBV7-3	TRBJ1-1	CASSLEGADTEAFF
16	TRBV7-9	TRBJ1-5	CASSLRTGEGNQPQHF
14	TRBV4-2	TRBJ1-5	CASSRDRIDQPQHF
18	TRBV4-1	TRBJ1-5	CASSPGAGGIGSNQPQHF
15	TRBV6-1	TRBJ1-5	CASSVTRDRAQPQHF
14	TRBV19	TRBJ1-4	CASRPTGGSEKLFF
17	TRBV14	TRBJ1-3	CASNRGTASVSGNTIYF
14	TRBV28	TRBJ2-1	CASSRYTSYNEQFF
15	TRBV7-2	TRBJ1-1	CASSPAAGVNTEAFF
14	TRBV5-1	TRBJ1-2	CASSPGTGSGGYTF
15	TRBV5-1	TRBJ1-1	CASSFDRGQNTEAFF
13	TRBV10-3	TRBJ1-5	CASQEGGAGSQHF
14	TRBV19	TRBJ1-5	CASTGTGGGQPQHF
17	TRBV9	TRBJ1-3	CASSEAPGQGAGNTIYF
13	TRBV7-2	TRBJ1-5	CASSSYSNQPQHF
11	TRBV20-1	TRBJ1-2	CSATQSYGYTF
16	TRBV21-1	TRBJ1-5	CASSKGGRDGYQPQHF
17	TRBV10-3	TRBJ2-2	CAISESTGGPGTGELFF
14	TRBV28	TRBJ1-6	CASRMDRHNSPLHF
15	TRBV7-8	TRBJ1-3	CASSFIGTAGNTIYF
14	TRBV19	TRBJ2-5	CASKAPGGRETQYF
15	TRBV6-6	TRBJ1-6	CASSYSDRSNSPLHF
13	TRBV7-2	TRBJ2-1	CASSTTGDNEQFF
13	TRBV6-6	TRBJ2-5	CASSLDYWETQYF
12	TRBV7-2	TRBJ1-2	CASSFGQHGYTF
16	TRBV28	TRBJ2-1	CASTMGGQGSRGEQFF
10	TRBV29-1	TRBJ1-2	CSVEARGYTF